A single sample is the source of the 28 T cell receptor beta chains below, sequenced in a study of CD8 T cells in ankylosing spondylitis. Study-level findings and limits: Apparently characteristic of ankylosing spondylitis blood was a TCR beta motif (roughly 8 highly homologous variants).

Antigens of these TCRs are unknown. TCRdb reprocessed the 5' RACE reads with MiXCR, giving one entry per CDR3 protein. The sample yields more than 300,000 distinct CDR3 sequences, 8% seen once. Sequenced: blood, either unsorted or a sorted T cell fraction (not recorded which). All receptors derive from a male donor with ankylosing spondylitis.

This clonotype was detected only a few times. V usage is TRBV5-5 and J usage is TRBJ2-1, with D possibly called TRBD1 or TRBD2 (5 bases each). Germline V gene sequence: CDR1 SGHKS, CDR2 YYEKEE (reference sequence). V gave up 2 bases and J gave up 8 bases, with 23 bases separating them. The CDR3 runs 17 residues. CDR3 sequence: CASSLYLGTDLVDEQFF. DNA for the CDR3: TGTGCCAGCAGCTTATACCTCGGGACGGACTTAGTTGATGAGCAGTTCTTC.

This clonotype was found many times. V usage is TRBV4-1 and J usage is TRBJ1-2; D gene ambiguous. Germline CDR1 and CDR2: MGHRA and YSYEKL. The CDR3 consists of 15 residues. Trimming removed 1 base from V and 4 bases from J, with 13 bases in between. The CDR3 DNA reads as TGCGCCAGCAGCCAAGGAGGCAGCGCGGTCTATGGCTACACCTTC. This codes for CASSQGGSAVYGYTF.

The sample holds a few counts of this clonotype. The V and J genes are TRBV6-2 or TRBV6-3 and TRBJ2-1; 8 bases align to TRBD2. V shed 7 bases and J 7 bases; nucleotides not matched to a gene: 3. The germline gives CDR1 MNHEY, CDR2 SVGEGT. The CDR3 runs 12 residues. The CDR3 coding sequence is TGTGCCAGCATCTCGGGAGGGAATGAGCAGTTCTTC. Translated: CASISGGNEQFF.

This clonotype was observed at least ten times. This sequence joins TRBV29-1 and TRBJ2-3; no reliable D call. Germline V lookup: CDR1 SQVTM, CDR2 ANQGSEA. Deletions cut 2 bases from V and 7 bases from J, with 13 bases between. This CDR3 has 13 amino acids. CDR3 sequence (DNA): TGCAGCGTTGAACAGGTAGCTGCAAATACGCAGTATTTT. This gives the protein CSVEQVAANTQYF.

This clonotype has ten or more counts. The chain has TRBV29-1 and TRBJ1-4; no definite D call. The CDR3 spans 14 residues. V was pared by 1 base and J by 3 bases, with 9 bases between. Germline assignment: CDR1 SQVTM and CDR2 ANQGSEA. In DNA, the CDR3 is TGCAGCGTTGAAGCCCCCGGGTCTAATGAAAAACTGTTTTTT. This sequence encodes CSVEAPGSNEKLFF.

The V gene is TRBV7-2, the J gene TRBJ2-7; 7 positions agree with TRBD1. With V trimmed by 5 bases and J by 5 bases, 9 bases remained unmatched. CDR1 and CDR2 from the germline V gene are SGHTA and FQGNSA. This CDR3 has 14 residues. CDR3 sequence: CASSTGTEYHEQYF. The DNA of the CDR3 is TGTGCCAGCAGCACCGGGACAGAGTACCACGAGCAGTACTTC.

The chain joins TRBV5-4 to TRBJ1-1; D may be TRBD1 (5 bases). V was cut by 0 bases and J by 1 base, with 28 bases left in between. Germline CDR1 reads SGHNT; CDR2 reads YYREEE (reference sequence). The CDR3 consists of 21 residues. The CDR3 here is CASSLESPLRFGAWANTEAFF. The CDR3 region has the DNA TGTGCCAGCAGCTTGGAGAGCCCCCTTAGGTTCGGGGCTTGGGCGAACACTGAAGCTTTCTTT.

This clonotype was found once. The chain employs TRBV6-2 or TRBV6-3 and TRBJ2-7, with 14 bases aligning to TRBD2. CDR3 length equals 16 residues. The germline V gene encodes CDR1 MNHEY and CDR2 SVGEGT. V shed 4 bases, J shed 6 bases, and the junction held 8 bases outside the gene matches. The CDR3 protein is CASSSWTSGRFGEQYF. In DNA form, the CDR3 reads TGTGCCAGCAGTTCCTGGACTAGCGGGAGGTTCGGCGAGCAGTACTTC.

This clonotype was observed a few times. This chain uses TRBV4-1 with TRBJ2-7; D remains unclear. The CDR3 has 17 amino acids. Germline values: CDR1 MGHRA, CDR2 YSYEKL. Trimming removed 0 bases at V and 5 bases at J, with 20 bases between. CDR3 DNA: TGCGCCAGCAGCCAAGATTTCGTTCTGGGCGGTAGGGACGAGCAGTACTTC. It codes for CASSQDFVLGGRDEQYF.

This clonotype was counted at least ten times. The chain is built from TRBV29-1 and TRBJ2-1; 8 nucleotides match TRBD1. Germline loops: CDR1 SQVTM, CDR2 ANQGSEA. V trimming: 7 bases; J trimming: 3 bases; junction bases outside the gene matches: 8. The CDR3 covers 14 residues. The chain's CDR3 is CSARAGGLYNEQFF. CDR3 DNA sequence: TGCAGCGCTCGGGCAGGGGGCCTCTACAATGAGCAGTTCTTC.

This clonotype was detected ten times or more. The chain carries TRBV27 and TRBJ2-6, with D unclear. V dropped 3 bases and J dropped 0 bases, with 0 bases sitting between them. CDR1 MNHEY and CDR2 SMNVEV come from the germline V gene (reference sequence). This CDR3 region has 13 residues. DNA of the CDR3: TGTGCCAGCAGTTTCTCTGGGGCCAACGTCCTGACTTTC. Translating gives CASSFSGANVLTF.

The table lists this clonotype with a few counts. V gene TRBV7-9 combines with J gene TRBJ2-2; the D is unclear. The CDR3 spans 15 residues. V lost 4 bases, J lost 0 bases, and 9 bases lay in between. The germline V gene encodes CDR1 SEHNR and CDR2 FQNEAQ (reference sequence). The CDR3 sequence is CASSSTDANTGELFF. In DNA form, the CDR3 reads TGTGCCAGCAGCTCAACTGACGCGAACACCGGGGAGCTGTTTTTT.

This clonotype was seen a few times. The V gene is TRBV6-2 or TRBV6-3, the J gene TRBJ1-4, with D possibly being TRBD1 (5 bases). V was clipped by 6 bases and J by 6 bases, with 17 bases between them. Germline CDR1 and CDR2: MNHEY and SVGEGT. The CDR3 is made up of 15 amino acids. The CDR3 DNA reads TGTGCCAGCAGCTTCCGACAGAACCTTCATGAAAAACTGTTTTTT. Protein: CASSFRQNLHEKLFF.

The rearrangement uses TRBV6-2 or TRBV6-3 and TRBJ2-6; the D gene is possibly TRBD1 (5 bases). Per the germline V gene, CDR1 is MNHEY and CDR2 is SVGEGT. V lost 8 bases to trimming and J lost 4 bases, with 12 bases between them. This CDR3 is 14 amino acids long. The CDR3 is CASGPGYGANVLTF. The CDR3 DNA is TGTGCCAGCGGGCCAGGGTACGGGGCCAACGTCCTGACTTTC.

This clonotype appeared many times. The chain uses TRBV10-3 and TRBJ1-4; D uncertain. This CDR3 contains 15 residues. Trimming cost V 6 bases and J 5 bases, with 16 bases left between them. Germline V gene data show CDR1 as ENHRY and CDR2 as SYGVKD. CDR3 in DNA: TGTGCCATCAGAGACACAGAAGCCGAAAATGAAAAACTGTTTTTT. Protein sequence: CAIRDTEAENEKLFF.

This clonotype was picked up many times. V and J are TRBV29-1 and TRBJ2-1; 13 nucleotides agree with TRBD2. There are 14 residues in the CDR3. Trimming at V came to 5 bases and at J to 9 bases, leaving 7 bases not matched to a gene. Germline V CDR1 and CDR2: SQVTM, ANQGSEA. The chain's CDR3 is CSVRRTSGSGEQFF. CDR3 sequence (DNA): TGCAGCGTTCGAAGGACTAGCGGGAGCGGTGAGCAGTTCTTC.

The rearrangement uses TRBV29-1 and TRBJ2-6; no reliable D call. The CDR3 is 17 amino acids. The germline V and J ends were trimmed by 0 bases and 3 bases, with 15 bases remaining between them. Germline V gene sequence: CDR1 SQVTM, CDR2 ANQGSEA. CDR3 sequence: CSVEEAPIKVGANVLTF. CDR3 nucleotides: TGCAGCGTTGAAGAAGCCCCTATCAAGGTTGGGGCCAACGTCCTGACTTTC.

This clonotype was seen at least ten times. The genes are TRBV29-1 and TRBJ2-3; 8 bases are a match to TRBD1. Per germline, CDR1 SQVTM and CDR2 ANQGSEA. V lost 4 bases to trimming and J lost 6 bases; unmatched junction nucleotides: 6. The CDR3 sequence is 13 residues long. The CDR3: CSVAETGADTQYF. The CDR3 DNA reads TGCAGCGTTGCTGAGACAGGGGCCGATACGCAGTATTTT.

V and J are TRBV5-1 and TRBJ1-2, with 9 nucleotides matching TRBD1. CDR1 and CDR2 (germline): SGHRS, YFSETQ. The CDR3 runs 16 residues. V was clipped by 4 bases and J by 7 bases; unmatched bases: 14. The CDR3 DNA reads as TGCGCCAGCAGCCGATACATCGGACAGGGGAAGGCTGGCTACACCTTC. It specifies CASSRYIGQGKAGYTF.

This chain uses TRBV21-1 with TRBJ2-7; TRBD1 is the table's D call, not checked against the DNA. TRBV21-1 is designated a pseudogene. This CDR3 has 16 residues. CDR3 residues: CASSASWKGSGVEQYF. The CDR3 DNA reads TGTGCCAGCAGCGCCTCCTGGAAGGGGAGCGGGGTCGAGCAGTACTTC.

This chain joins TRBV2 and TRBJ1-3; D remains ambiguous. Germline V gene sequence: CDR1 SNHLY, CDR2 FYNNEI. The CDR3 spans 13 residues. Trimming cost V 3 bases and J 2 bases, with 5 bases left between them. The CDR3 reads CASSDTAGNTIYF. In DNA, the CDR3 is TGTGCCAGCAGTGATACAGCTGGAAACACCATATATTTT.

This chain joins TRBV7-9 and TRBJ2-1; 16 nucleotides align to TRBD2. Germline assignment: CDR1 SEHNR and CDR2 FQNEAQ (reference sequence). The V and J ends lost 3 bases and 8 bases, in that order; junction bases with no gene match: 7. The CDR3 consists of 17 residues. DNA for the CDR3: TGTGCCAGCAGCTTGGGACTAGCGGGAGGGCCCCTCCATGAGCAGTTCTTC. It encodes CASSLGLAGGPLHEQFF.

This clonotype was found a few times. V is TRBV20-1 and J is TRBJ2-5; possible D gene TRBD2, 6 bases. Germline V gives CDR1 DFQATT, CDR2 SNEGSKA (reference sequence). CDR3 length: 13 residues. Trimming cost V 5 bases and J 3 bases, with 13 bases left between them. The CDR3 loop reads CSADASAEETQYF. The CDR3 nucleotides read TGCAGTGCTGACGCTAGCGCCGAAGAGACCCAGTACTTC.

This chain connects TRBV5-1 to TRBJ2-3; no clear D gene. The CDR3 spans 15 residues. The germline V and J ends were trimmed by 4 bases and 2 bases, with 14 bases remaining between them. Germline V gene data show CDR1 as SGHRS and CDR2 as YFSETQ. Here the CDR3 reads CASSAQWLNTDTQYF. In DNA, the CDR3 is TGCGCCAGCAGCGCCCAGTGGCTCAACACAGATACGCAGTATTTT.

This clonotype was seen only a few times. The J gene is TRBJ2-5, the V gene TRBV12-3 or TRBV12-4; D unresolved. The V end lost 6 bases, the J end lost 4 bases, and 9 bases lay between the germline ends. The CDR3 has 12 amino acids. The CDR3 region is CASRPDSETQYF. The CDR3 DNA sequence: TGTGCCAGCAGACCGGATTCAGAGACCCAGTACTTC.

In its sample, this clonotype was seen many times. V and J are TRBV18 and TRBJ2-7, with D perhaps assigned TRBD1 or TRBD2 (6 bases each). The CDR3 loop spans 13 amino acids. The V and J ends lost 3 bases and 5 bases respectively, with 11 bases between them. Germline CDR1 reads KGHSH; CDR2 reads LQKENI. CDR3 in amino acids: CASSPSGANEQYF. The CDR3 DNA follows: TGTGCCAGCTCACCTTCGGGGGCGAACGAGCAGTACTTC. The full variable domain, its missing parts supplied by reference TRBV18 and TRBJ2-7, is NAGVMQNPRHLVRRRGQEARLRCSPMKGHSHVYWYRQLPEEGLKFMVYLQKENIIDESGMPKERFSAEFPKEGPSILRIQQVVRGDSAAYFCASSPSGANEQYFGPGTRLTVT.

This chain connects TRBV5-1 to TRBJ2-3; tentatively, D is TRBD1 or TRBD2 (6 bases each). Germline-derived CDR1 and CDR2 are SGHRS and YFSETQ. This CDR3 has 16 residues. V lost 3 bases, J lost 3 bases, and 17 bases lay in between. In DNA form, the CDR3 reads TGCGCCAGCAGCTCGGCCGGAGGGGGGAGGACAGATACGCAGTATTTT. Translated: CASSSAGGGRTDTQYF. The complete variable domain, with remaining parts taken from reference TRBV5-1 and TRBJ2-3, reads KAGVTQTPRYLIKTRGQQVTLSCSPISGHRSVSWYQQTPGQGLQFLFEYFSETQRNKGNFPGRFSGRQFSNSRSEMNVSTLELGDSALYLCASSSAGGGRTDTQYFGPGTRLTVL.

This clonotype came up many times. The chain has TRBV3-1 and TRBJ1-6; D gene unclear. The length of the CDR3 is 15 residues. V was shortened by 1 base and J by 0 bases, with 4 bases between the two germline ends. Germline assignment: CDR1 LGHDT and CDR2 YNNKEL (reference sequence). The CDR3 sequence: CASSQGGSYNSPLHF. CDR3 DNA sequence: TGTGCCAGCAGCCAAGGAGGCTCCTATAATTCACCCCTCCACTTT. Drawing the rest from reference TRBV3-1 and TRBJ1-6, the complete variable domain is DTAVSQTPKYLVTQMGNDKSIKCEQNLGHDTMYWYKQDSKKFLKIMFSYNNKELIINETVPNRFSPKSPDKAHLNLHINSLELGDSAVYFCASSQGGSYNSPLHFGNGTRLTVT.